The 14 T cell receptor beta chains below were found in one sample sequenced in a study of T cell changes during pregnancy in multiple sclerosis. Repertoires were generated with immunoSEQ multiplex PCR, while TCRdb's copy carries only in-frame clones and drops some. The table records some 70,000 clones, 88% of them present only once. The sample was peripheral blood, taken before pregnancy. All receptors come from a female donor with multiple sclerosis, enrolled in a pregnancy study.

This clone was detected once. This chain uses TRBV2 with TRBJ1-5; no reliable D call. V lost 4 bases to trimming and J lost 5 bases, with 9 bases between them. The CDR3 is 13 amino acids. Germline V gene sequence: CDR1 SNHLY, CDR2 FYNNEI. The CDR3 is CASSGQSHQPQHF. In nucleotides, the CDR3 is TGTGCCAGCAGTGGACAATCACATCAGCCCCAGCATTTT.

In nucleotides, the CDR3 is TGTGCCAGCAGGGGCAGGAGGAATTCACCCCTCCACTTT. It yields the protein CASRGRRNSPLHF. The rearrangement uses TRBV6-5 and TRBJ1-6; D gene ambiguous. The CDR3 spans 13 residues. V lost 6 bases, J lost 7 bases, and 10 bases lay in between. Germline V CDR1 and CDR2: MNHEY, SVGAGI.

This rearrangement joins TRBV5-8 to TRBJ1-1; D unclear. The CDR3 totals 15 residues. Trimming shortened V by 3 bases and J by 4 bases, and 16 bases separated the two germline ends. The germline V gene has CDR1 SGHTS and CDR2 YDEGEE. The CDR3 spells CASSSVWEGPTEAFF. The CDR3 bases are TGTGCCAGCAGCTCGGTTTGGGAGGGTCCCACTGAAGCTTTCTTT.

The rearrangement uses TRBV25-1 and TRBJ2-1; TRBD2 matches at 14 bases. The ends lost 8 bases at V and 0 bases at J; junction bases unmatched: 6. CDR1 and CDR2 (germline): MGHDK, SYGVNS. CDR3 length equals 17 residues. DNA for the CDR3: TGTGCCAGCTCCGGGACTAGCGGGGGTAGCTCCTACAATGAGCAGTTCTTC. Translating gives CASSGTSGGSSYNEQFF.

V is TRBV9 and J is TRBJ1-1; perhaps TRBD1 as D (5 bases). CDR1 is SGDLS and CDR2 is YYNGEE in the germline V gene. This CDR3 spans 15 amino acids. V was cut by 0 bases and J by 0 bases, with 9 bases left in between. The CDR3, as DNA: TGTGCCAGCAGCGTAGTAGGACATCTGAACACTGAAGCTTTCTTT. Residues: CASSVVGHLNTEAFF.

This chain's CDR3 is CASSIAQGYGSNQPQHF. CDR3 coding DNA: TGTGCCAGTAGTATAGCACAGGGTTATGGAAGCAATCAGCCCCAGCATTTT. The chain couples TRBV19 to TRBJ1-5; tentatively, D is TRBD1 (6 bases). The CDR3 runs 17 residues. Germline-derived CDR1 and CDR2 are LNHDA and SQIVND (reference sequence). Trimming stripped 1 base from V and 1 base from J, with 14 bases between. Drawing the rest from reference TRBV19 and TRBJ1-5, the complete variable domain is DGGITQSPKYLFRKEGQNVTLSCEQNLNHDAMYWYRQDPGQGLRLIYYSQIVNDFQKGDIAEGYSVSREKKESFPLTVTSAQKNPTAFYLCASSIAQGYGSNQPQHFGDGTRLSIL.

The DNA of the CDR3 is TGCGCCAGCAGCCAATTAGGACTTTTAAGGGAGACCCAGTACTTC. It yields the protein CASSQLGLLRETQYF. The gene calls are TRBV4-1 and TRBJ2-5; TRBD2 is a possible D gene (5 bases). The CDR3 totals 15 residues. V was pared by 2 bases and J by 5 bases, with 15 bases between. Germline CDR1 MGHRA, CDR2 YSYEKL.

The chain links TRBV19 to TRBJ2-2; D perhaps matches TRBD2 (6 bases). Trimming took off 11 bases at V and 5 bases at J, with 12 bases between the two ends. This CDR3 comprises 12 residues. Germline V gene lookup returns CDR1 LNHDA and CDR2 SQIVND (reference sequence). CDR3: CASLGGTGELFF. The CDR3 DNA sequence: TGTGCCTCCCTCGGGGGAACCGGGGAGCTGTTTTTT.

V gene TRBV2 combines with J gene TRBJ2-1; 7 bases are a match to TRBD1. V shed 9 bases and J 4 bases; nucleotides not matched to a gene: 6. There are 13 residues in the CDR3. Germline CDR1 reads SNHLY; CDR2 reads FYNNEI. CDR3: CARTPGQYNEQFF. The CDR3 bases are TGTGCCAGGACGCCGGGACAGTACAATGAGCAGTTCTTC.

This clone appeared once. This chain joins TRBV12-5 and TRBJ2-7, with D uncertain. Between the trimmed V and J ends, which lost 10 bases and 5 bases, there was a span of 21 bases. Germline CDR1 is LGHNT and CDR2 is FRNRAP. The CDR3 consists of 14 residues. CDR3 sequence: CATAVDAGRHEQYF. CDR3 DNA: TGTGCTACCGCCGTTGACGCAGGAAGACACGAGCAGTACTTC.

The chain employs TRBV7-2 and TRBJ2-7, with TRBD2 matching over 7 bases. The ends lost 4 bases at V and 5 bases at J; junction bases unmatched: 11. The CDR3 is made up of 15 amino acids. The V gene's germline CDR1 is SGHTA and CDR2 FQGNSA. Here the CDR3 reads CASSSGRTGRNEQYF. DNA of the CDR3: TGTGCCAGCAGCTCCGGGAGGACGGGCCGGAACGAGCAGTACTTC.

This chain uses TRBV5-1 with TRBJ2-7; a weak D match, TRBD1 (5 bases). The germline V gene has CDR1 SGHRS and CDR2 YFSETQ. Trimming removed 4 bases at V and 5 bases at J, with 19 bases between. CDR3 length: 15 amino acids. The CDR3 sequence: CASSLTLWGLDEQYF. DNA of the CDR3: TGCGCCAGCAGCCTTACCCTCTGGGGCCTGGACGAGCAGTACTTC.

The chain recombines TRBV30 with TRBJ1-2, with D possibly TRBD1 on 5 matching bases. Germline V CDR1 and CDR2: GTSNPN, SVGIG (reference sequence). The CDR3 loop spans 18 amino acids. The germline V and J ends were trimmed by 0 bases and 0 bases, with 20 bases remaining between them. The chain's CDR3 is CAWSVGVSTTTSNYGYTF. Here the CDR3 DNA reads TGTGCCTGGAGTGTAGGGGTCAGTACAACAACCTCTAACTATGGCTACACCTTC.

This clone was picked up one time. V and J are TRBV2 and TRBJ2-7, with 7 bases aligning to TRBD1. After removal of 6 bases from V and 5 bases from J, the junction contained 4 bases not matched to a gene. CDR1 SNHLY and CDR2 FYNNEI come from the germline V gene. This CDR3 is built from 12 residues. This chain's CDR3 is CASSFGTDEQYF. CDR3 bases: TGTGCCAGCAGCTTCGGGACAGACGAGCAGTACTTC.